These 8 T cell receptor beta chains were sequenced from one sample in a study of Ad26.COV2.S vaccination and SARS-CoV-2 variants. Assay used: immunoSEQ multiplex PCR; TCRdb lists only in-frame clones, some missing. The top ten clones hold approximately 1.9% of a sample with a few hundred thousand clones, around 89% of them seen once. Treatment meaning: 15 to 20 received Ad26.COV2.S at low or high dose, single or two shots; a few received placebo; per-sample allocation not given. Specimen acquisition occurred on day 63 following the initial vaccine or placebo injection. The input for sequencing was peripheral blood, taken in a trial of Ad26.COV2.S vaccine versus placebo. The receptors come from a person between 18 and 65 years old who received the Ad26.COV2.S COVID-19 vaccine or a placebo.

The chain uses TRBV29-1 and TRBJ2-5; D is perhaps TRBD1 or TRBD2 (6 bases each). The CDR3 has 14 amino acids. Trimming took 7 bases from V and 1 from J, leaving 16 bases between them. Germline V gives CDR1 SQVTM, CDR2 ANQGSEA. CDR3 sequence reads: CSGGGGTTQETQYF. The CDR3 DNA reads as TGCAGCGGTGGAGGCGGGACAACCCAAGAGACCCAGTACTTC.

The rearrangement uses TRBV28 and TRBJ2-5, with 9 bases aligning to TRBD1. CDR3 size: 16 residues. The V and J ends lost 4 bases and 4 bases, in that order; junction bases with no gene match: 10. CDR1 and CDR2 from the germline V gene are MDHEN and SYDVKM. The CDR3 reads CASSSAGTGYRETQYF. The CDR3 nucleotides are TGTGCCAGCAGTTCGGCCGGGACAGGGTATCGAGAGACCCAGTACTTC.

This chain uses TRBV28 with TRBJ2-3; D may be TRBD2 (5 bases). The CDR3 has 15 amino acids. Germline CDR1 is MDHEN and CDR2 is SYDVKM. Between the trimmed V and J ends, which lost 3 bases and 2 bases, there was a span of 12 bases. The CDR3 region is CASSFPVLATDTQYF. In nucleotides, the CDR3 is TGTGCCAGCAGTTTTCCGGTCCTAGCCACAGATACGCAGTATTTT. The whole variable domain, remainder taken from reference TRBV28 and TRBJ2-3, is DVKVTQSSRYLVKRTGEKVFLECVQDMDHENMFWYRQDPGLGLRLIYFSYDVKMKEKGDIPEGYSVSREKKERFSLILESASTNQTSMYLCASSFPVLATDTQYFGPGTRLTVL.

This clone was found once. The chain couples TRBV2 to TRBJ2-2; 7 positions agree with TRBD1. Germline V gene sequence: CDR1 SNHLY, CDR2 FYNNEI. CDR3 length equals 16 residues. Germline trimming cut 7 bases from V and 1 base from J; bases unmatched to any gene: 9. CDR3 DNA sequence: TGTGCCAGCAAAAGGGGGCCCAGGGGGAACACCGGGGAGCTGTTTTTT. This sequence encodes CASKRGPRGNTGELFF.

The chain is built from TRBV6-5 and TRBJ1-2, with 10 bases aligning to TRBD1. The CDR3 sequence is 15 residues long. The germline V gene has CDR1 MNHEY and CDR2 SVGAGI. Losses at the gene ends were 6 bases for V and 3 bases for J; bases not matched to a gene: 7. The CDR3 DNA reads TGTGCCAGCAGAGTCGCGACAGGGGGCTACTATGGCTACACCTTC. Protein sequence: CASRVATGGYYGYTF.

The J gene is TRBJ1-3, the V gene TRBV11-3; D gene ambiguous. Germline lookup yields CDR1 SGHNT and CDR2 YENEEA. V was cut by 5 bases and J by 1 base, with 9 bases left in between. This CDR3 contains 14 residues. The CDR3 spells CASSPSASGNTIYF. The CDR3 nucleotides are TGTGCCAGCAGCCCTTCCGCATCTGGAAACACCATATATTTT.

This chain joins TRBV9 and TRBJ2-7; D is undetermined. CDR1 is SGDLS, CDR2 YYNGEE, per germline. There are 14 residues in the CDR3. V was pared by 0 bases and J by 1 base, with 8 bases between. CDR3 sequence (DNA): TGTGCCAGCAGCGTAGAGGACCTGTCCTACGAGCAGTACTTC. Translated: CASSVEDLSYEQYF.

V gene TRBV11-3 combines with J gene TRBJ1-4, with D possibly matching TRBD1 (5 bases). CDR3 length equals 15 residues. V was shortened by 7 bases and J by 2 bases, with 14 bases between the two germline ends. Germline V lookup: CDR1 SGHNT, CDR2 YENEEA. The CDR3 DNA sequence: TGTGCCAGCAACCGAGGGGCAGCTACTAATGAAAAACTGTTTTTT. It codes for CASNRGAATNEKLFF.